This T cell receptor beta chain comes out of a study of technical replicates of blood from a handful of donors. The table came from immunoSEQ multiplex PCR; TCRdb's copy has only in-frame clones and leaves some out. This sample has just over 8,000 clones, with 90% found just once. Losses at the gene ends were 1 base for V and 0 bases for J; bases not matched to a gene: 0. The germline gives CDR1 LGHNA, CDR2 YNFKEQ. This CDR3 has 15 residues. The specimen was PBMCs. The receptor was isolated from a human donor in good health. This sequence joins TRBV4-2 and TRBJ2-7; 10 nucleotides agree with TRBD2. CDR3 coding DNA: TGTGCCAGCAGCCAAGGACTAGCGGGCTCCTACGAGCAGTACTTC. Translation gives CASSQGLAGSYEQYF.